Only a few counts were recorded for the clone carrying this TCR beta chain. The data were obtained in a study of blood T cell repertoires in COVID-19. About the research overall: Sites across the United States, Italy and Spain contributed samples from acute and convalescent COVID-19. Nucleic acid was either cDNA or gDNA, and it came from T cells, B-cell-depleted T cells, or PBMCs.

Methods used by the authors: How many nucleated cells were present was estimated from reference gene primer amplification. Clones were sequenced by immunoSEQ multiplex PCR, and TCRdb holds only the in-frame ones, with some missing. V, J and clone size derive from that table, while D and trimming were established from the DNA sequence. The sample lists 120,000 or so clones, 70% to 90% seen once, with approximately 3.4% in the top ten. Unmatched junction bases numbered 1, after V lost 4 bases and J lost 3 bases. This CDR3 comprises 14 residues. Looked up from germline, CDR1 is LNHDA and CDR2 is SQIVND (reference sequence).

The specimen sequenced was peripheral blood. The gene calls are TRBV19 and TRBJ2-1; 9 bases are shared with TRBD2. This sequence was found in a woman in her fifties or sixties with acute or convalescent COVID-19. In nucleotides, the CDR3 is TGTGCCAGTAGTAGCGGGAGGGACTACAATGAGCAGTTCTTC. It yields the protein CASSSGRDYNEQFF.